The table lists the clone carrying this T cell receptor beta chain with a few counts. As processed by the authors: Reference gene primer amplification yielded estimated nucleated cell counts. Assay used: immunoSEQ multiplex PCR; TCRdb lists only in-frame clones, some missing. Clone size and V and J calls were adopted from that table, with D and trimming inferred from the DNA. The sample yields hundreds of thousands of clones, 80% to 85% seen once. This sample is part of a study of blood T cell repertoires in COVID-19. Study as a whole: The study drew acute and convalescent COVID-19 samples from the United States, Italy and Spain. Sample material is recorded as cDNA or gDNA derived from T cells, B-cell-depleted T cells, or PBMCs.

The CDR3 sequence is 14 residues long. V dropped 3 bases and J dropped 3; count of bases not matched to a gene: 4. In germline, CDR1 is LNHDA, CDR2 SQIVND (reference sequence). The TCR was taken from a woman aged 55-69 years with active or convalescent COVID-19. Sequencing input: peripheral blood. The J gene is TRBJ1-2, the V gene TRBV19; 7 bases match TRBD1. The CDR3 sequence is CASSMTGPYYGYTF. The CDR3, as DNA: TGTGCCAGTAGTATGACAGGGCCATACTATGGCTACACCTTC.